The source of this T cell receptor beta chain is a study of hypomethylating agent response in myelodysplastic syndrome. Study as a whole: Most often mutated was TET2, found in about 45% of the 11 patients.

V was trimmed by 4 bases and J by 6 bases, leaving 23 bases between them. The CDR3 loop spans 16 amino acids. Germline lookup yields CDR1 SGHDT and CDR2 YYEEEE. Produced via immunoSEQ multiplex PCR; TCRdb's table is partial and in-frame only. The table includes 6,000 to 7,000 clones, 70% to 90% detected once. The sequencing here drew on bone marrow, taken before or after starting hypomethylating agent treatment for myelodysplastic syndrome (not recorded which). The receptor was isolated from a human donor with myelodysplastic syndrome. The chain employs TRBV5-6 and TRBJ2-7, with D perhaps TRBD1 or TRBD2 (7 bases each). The CDR3, as DNA: TGTGCCAGCAGCCTAGGGGGGGGCTCGACAGGGCCCGAGCAGTACTTC. Translated, it gives CASSLGGGSTGPEQYF.